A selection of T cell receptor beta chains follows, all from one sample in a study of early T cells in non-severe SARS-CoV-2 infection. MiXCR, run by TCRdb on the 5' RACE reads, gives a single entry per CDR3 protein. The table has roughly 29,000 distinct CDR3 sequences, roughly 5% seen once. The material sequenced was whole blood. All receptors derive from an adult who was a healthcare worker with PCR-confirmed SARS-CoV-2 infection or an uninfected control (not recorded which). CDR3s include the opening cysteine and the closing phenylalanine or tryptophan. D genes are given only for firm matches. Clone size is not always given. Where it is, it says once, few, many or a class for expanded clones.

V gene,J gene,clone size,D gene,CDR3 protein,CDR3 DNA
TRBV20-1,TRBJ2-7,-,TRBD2,CSATIGLAGWYEQYF,TGCAGTGCTACCATAGGACTAGCGGGATGGTACGAGCAGTACTTC
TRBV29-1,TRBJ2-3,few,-,CSVEGANTDTQYF,TGCAGCGTTGAAGGGGCGAACACAGATACGCAGTATTTT
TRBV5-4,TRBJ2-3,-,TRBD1,CASSLGTGGPDTQYF,TGTGCCAGCAGCTTGGGGACAGGGGGCCCAGATACGCAGTATTTT
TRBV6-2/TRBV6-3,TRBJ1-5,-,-,CASSYSGSNQPQHF,TGTGCCAGCAGTTACTCAGGCAGCAATCAGCCCCAGCATTTT
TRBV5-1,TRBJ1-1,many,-,CASSLDATMSSEAFF,TGCGCCAGCAGCTTGGATGCGACAATGTCTTCCGAAGCTTTCTTT
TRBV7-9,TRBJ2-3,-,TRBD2,CASSPRLAGEDTQYF,TGTGCCAGCAGCCCTCGACTAGCGGGAGAAGATACGCAGTATTTT
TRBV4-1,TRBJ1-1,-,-,CASGQPGSGGGNTEAFF,TGCGCCAGCGGCCAGCCCGGGTCTGGCGGGGGCAACACTGAAGCTTTCTTT
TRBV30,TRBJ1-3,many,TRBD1,CAWSVPRGLGNTIYF,TGTGCCTGGAGTGTACCCAGGGGGCTCGGAAACACCATATATTTT
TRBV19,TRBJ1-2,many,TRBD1,CASSQGQVGYGYTF,TGTGCCAGTAGTCAGGGACAGGTCGGCTATGGCTACACCTTC
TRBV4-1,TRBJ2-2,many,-,CASSQEAYRVWGGELFF,TGCGCCAGCAGCCAAGAGGCTTACAGGGTTTGGGGCGGGGAGCTGTTTTTT
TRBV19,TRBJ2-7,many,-,CANHDRGGYYEQYF,TGTGCCAATCACGATCGTGGCGGCTACTACGAGCAGTACTTC
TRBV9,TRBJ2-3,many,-,CASSVLGPQAGFTDTQYF,TGTGCCAGCAGCGTACTGGGACCACAGGCTGGGTTCACAGATACGCAGTATTTT
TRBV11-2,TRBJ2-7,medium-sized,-,CASSHRTASYEQYF,TGTGCCAGCAGCCACCGGACGGCCTCCTACGAGCAGTACTTC
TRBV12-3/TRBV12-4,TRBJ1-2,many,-,CASSPGRFYGYTF,TGTGCCAGCAGTCCGGGTCGGTTCTATGGCTACACCTTC
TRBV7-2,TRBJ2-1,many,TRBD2,CASQRSGRAVEQFF,TGTGCCAGCCAACGGAGCGGGAGGGCCGTTGAGCAGTTCTTC
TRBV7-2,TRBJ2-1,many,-,CASSLAGAYNEQFF,TGTGCCAGCAGCTTAGCGGGAGCCTACAATGAGCAGTTCTTC
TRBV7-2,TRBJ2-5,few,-,CASSRLPQTPETQYF,TGTGCCAGCAGCAGGCTTCCACAAACCCCAGAGACCCAGTACTTC
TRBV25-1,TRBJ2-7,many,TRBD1,CASRRQGGHEQYF,TGTGCCAGCAGGAGACAGGGCGGGCACGAGCAGTACTTC
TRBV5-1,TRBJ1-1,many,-,CASSLDRLNTEAFF,TGCGCCAGCAGCTTGGACAGACTGAACACTGAAGCTTTCTTT
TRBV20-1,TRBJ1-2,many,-,CSAREGGYGYTF,TGCAGTGCTAGAGAGGGGGGCTATGGCTACACCTTC
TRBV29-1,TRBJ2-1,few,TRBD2,CSDPTGGDNEQFF,TGCAGCGACCCGACCGGGGGGGACAATGAGCAGTTCTTC
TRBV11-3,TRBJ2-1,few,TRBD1,CASSFNRGRSYNEQFF,TGTGCCAGCAGTTTTAACAGGGGGCGAAGCTACAATGAGCAGTTCTTC
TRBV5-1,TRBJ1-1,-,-,CASSLWSGNTEAFF,TGCGCCAGCAGCTTGTGGTCGGGGAACACTGAAGCTTTCTTT
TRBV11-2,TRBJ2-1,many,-,CASSIPGPRQFF,TGTGCCAGCAGCATTCCGGGACCCAGGCAGTTCTTC
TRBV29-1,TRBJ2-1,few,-,CSVTEYNEQFF,TGCAGCGTTACGGAATACAATGAGCAGTTCTTC
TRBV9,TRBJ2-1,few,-,CASSVGSINNEQFF,TGTGCCAGCAGCGTGGGGAGCATTAACAATGAGCAGTTCTTC
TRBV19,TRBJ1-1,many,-,CASSMYTEAFF,TGTGCCAGTAGTATGTATACTGAAGCTTTCTTT
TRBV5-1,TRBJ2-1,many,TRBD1,CASSLETGGDYNEQFF,TGCGCCAGCAGCTTGGAGACAGGGGGCGACTACAATGAGCAGTTCTTC
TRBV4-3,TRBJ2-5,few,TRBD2,CASSQDLDISGRVKETQYF,TGCGCCAGCAGCCAAGATCTTGATATTAGCGGGAGGGTCAAAGAGACCCAGTACTTC
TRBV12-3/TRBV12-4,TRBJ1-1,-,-,CASSHNPTGNTEAFF,TGTGCCAGCAGTCATAACCCGACAGGGAACACTGAAGCTTTCTTT
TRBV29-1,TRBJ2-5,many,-,CSAGGRFQETQYF,TGCAGCGCCGGTGGCAGGTTCCAAGAGACCCAGTACTTC
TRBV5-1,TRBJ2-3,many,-,CASSLDQLWDTQYF,TGCGCCAGCAGCTTGGACCAGTTATGGGATACGCAGTATTTT
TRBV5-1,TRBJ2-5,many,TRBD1,CASSPFGTDQETQYF,TGCGCCAGCAGCCCGTTCGGGACAGACCAAGAGACCCAGTACTTC
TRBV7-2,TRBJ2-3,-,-,CASSFGGATDTQYF,TGTGCCAGCAGCTTCGGAGGAGCAACAGATACGCAGTATTTT
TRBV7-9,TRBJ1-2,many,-,CASSLAGVDGYTF,TGTGCCAGCAGCTTAGCAGGAGTTGATGGCTACACCTTC
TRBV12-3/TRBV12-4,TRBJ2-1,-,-,CASSPGSTNEQFF,TGTGCCAGCAGTCCCGGCAGTACCAATGAGCAGTTCTTC
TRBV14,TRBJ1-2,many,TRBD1,CASSHDRAVYGYTF,TGTGCCAGCAGCCATGACAGGGCCGTCTATGGCTACACCTTC
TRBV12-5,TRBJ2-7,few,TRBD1,CASGLSGGIEQYF,TGTGCTAGTGGCCTCTCAGGGGGCATTGAGCAGTACTTC
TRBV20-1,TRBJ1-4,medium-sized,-,CSARDPMSEKLFF,TGCAGTGCTAGAGATCCAATGTCCGAAAAACTGTTTTTT
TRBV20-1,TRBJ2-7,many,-,CSGSTVRHEQYF,TGCAGTGGTTCGACAGTGAGACACGAGCAGTACTTC
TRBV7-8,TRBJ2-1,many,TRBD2,CASSLDPPSGPINEQFF,TGTGCCAGCAGCTTAGATCCTCCTAGCGGCCCTATCAATGAGCAGTTCTTC
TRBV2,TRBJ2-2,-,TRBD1,CASLRDRGVDGELFF,TGTGCCAGCCTCCGGGACAGGGGAGTGGACGGGGAGCTGTTTTTT
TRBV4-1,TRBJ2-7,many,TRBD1,CASSQDLGTATHYEQYF,TGCGCCAGCAGCCAAGATCTAGGGACAGCGACCCACTACGAGCAGTACTTC
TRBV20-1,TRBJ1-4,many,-,CSAARNVGEKLFF,TGCAGTGCAGCGAGGAACGTAGGTGAAAAACTGTTTTTT
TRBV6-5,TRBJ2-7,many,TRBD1,CASSYLGQGTYEQYF,TGTGCCAGCAGTTACTTGGGACAGGGAACCTACGAGCAGTACTTC
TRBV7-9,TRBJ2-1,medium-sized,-,CASSPLLSASYNEQFF,TGTGCCAGCAGCCCCTTACTGTCGGCTTCCTACAATGAGCAGTTCTTC
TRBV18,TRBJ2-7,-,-,CASSRKDTGTYEQYF,TGTGCCAGCTCACGGAAGGACACAGGTACCTACGAGCAGTACTTC